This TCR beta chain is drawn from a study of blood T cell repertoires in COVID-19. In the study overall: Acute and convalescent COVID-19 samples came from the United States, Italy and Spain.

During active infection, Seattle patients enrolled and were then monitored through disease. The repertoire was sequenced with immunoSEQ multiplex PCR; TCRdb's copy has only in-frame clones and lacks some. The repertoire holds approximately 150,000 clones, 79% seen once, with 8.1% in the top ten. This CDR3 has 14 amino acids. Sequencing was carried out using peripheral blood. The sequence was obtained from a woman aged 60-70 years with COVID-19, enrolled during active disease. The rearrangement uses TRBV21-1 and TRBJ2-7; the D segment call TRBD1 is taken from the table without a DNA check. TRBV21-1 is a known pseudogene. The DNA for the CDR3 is TGTGCCAGCAGCAAAGTAAGTACAGGGCGCAAGCAGTACTTC. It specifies CASSKVSTGRKQYF.